Shown below are 30 T cell receptor beta chains from a single sample sequenced in a study of cytomegalovirus exposure and HLA in healthy donors. The data were produced by immunoSEQ multiplex PCR, yet TCRdb's version contains in-frame clones alone and is incomplete. This repertoire shows 150,000 to 170,000 clones, about 86% found once; its top ten account for 2% to 2.5%. The specimen sequenced was PBMCs. These receptors all stem from a human donor in good health.

The table lists this clone with a count of one. The chain combines TRBV7-9 with TRBJ2-7; D gene unclear. This CDR3 is built from 11 residues. Trimming took off 1 base at V and 6 bases at J, with 4 bases between the two ends. The V gene's germline CDR1 is SEHNR and CDR2 FQNEAQ (reference sequence). This CDR3 is CASSLGAEQYF. The DNA for the CDR3 is TGTGCCAGCAGCTTAGGGGCCGAGCAGTACTTC.

The gene calls are TRBV18 and TRBJ1-2, with 10 bases fitting TRBD1. There are 14 residues in the CDR3. V trimming: 0 bases; J trimming: 7 bases; junction bases outside the gene matches: 2. Per the germline V gene, CDR1 is KGHSH and CDR2 is LQKENI. The CDR3 nucleotides read TGTGCCAGCTCACCACCGACAGGGGGCCGTGGCTACACCTTC. Translation: CASSPPTGGRGYTF.

This chain uses TRBV4-2 with TRBJ2-7, with 12 bases that match TRBD1. This CDR3 spans 17 amino acids. V lost 2 bases, J lost 1 base, and 6 bases stayed unmatched. From germline, CDR1 is LGHNA and CDR2 YNFKEQ. The CDR3: CASSQPLGQGASYEQYF. The CDR3 bases are TGTGCCAGCAGCCAACCTCTGGGACAGGGGGCTTCCTACGAGCAGTACTTC.

This clone was found a few times. The chain links TRBV28 to TRBJ2-7; 14 bases align to TRBD2. This CDR3 is built from 16 residues. After removal of 2 bases from V and 4 bases from J, the junction contained 4 bases not matched to a gene. Germline V lookup: CDR1 MDHEN, CDR2 SYDVKM. DNA for the CDR3: TGTGCCAGCAGTTTACGACTAGCGGGAGGGCCGTACGAGCAGTACTTC. This codes for CASSLRLAGGPYEQYF. Drawing the rest from reference TRBV28 and TRBJ2-7, the complete variable domain is DVKVTQSSRYLVKRTGEKVFLECVQDMDHENMFWYRQDPGLGLRLIYFSYDVKMKEKGDIPEGYSVSREKKERFSLILESASTNQTSMYLCASSLRLAGGPYEQYFGPGTRLTVT.

The chain has TRBV28 and TRBJ2-7, with 8 bases lining up with TRBD1. V gave up 4 bases and J gave up 3 bases; unmatched junction bases: 8. Germline V gene lookup returns CDR1 MDHEN and CDR2 SYDVKM. This CDR3 is 15 amino acids long. CDR3 sequence (DNA): TGTGCCAGCAGTTCCCGGACAGGGTTAATCTACGAGCAGTACTTC. It encodes CASSSRTGLIYEQYF. Full variable domain (rest looked up from reference TRBV28 and TRBJ2-7): DVKVTQSSRYLVKRTGEKVFLECVQDMDHENMFWYRQDPGLGLRLIYFSYDVKMKEKGDIPEGYSVSREKKERFSLILESASTNQTSMYLCASSSRTGLIYEQYFGPGTRLTVT.

This clone was recorded a few times. The gene calls are TRBV11-2 and TRBJ2-7; 7 bases align to TRBD1. Germline values: CDR1 SGHAT, CDR2 FQNNGV. V lost 5 bases, J lost 4 bases, and 5 bases stayed unmatched. This CDR3 is built from 13 residues. The CDR3 DNA reads as TGTGCCAGCAGCCTCATGACAGGGTACGAGCAGTACTTC. Amino acids: CASSLMTGYEQYF.

Worth noting for this clone: The junction departs from the called germline gene at one end, perhaps through a read error. The V gene is TRBV5-6, the J gene TRBJ1-1; maybe TRBD1 (5 bases). Germline CDR1 and CDR2: SGHDT and YYEEEE. The CDR3 loop spans 14 amino acids. The CDR3 protein is CASSLNGHNAEAFF. CDR3 nucleotides: TGTGCCAGCAGCTTAAACGGACATAACGCTGAGGCTTTCTTT.

In this sample, this clone turned up a few times. The chain links TRBV30 to TRBJ1-4, with 12 bases identical to TRBD1. Germline V gives CDR1 GTSNPN, CDR2 SVGIG (reference sequence). This CDR3 is 14 amino acids long. V was clipped by 5 bases and J by 7 bases; unmatched bases: 5. The DNA of the CDR3 is TGTGCCTGGCGGGACAGGGGGCTTAGTGAAAAACTGTTTTTT. Translating it yields CAWRDRGLSEKLFF.

The gene calls are TRBV25-1 and TRBJ2-1; a possible D gene is TRBD2 (6 bases). The CDR3 has 18 residues. Germline V lookup: CDR1 MGHDK, CDR2 SYGVNS. Deletions cut 3 bases from V and 2 bases from J, with 20 bases between. The CDR3 reads CASSDRMGLQLTYNEQFF. The CDR3 DNA sequence: TGTGCCAGCAGTGATCGGATGGGACTCCAGCTCACCTACAATGAGCAGTTCTTC.

The chain joins TRBV29-1 to TRBJ2-7; D is possibly TRBD2 (6 bases). The CDR3 runs to 13 residues. The V end lost 4 bases, the J end lost 3 bases, and 13 bases lay between the germline ends. Looked up from germline, CDR1 is SQVTM and CDR2 is ANQGSEA. CDR3 sequence (DNA): TGCAGCGTTGTAACGGAGGGGAGCTACGAGCAGTACTTC. The encoded protein is CSVVTEGSYEQYF.

The chain couples TRBV5-4 to TRBJ1-1; TRBD1 is a possible D gene (6 bases). Germline V gene data show CDR1 as SGHNT and CDR2 as YYREEE (reference sequence). The V gene lost 0 bases and the J gene lost 4 bases, with 13 bases spanning the gap. The CDR3 totals 15 residues. The CDR3 loop reads CASSLDRVFFTEAFF. The CDR3 nucleotides read TGTGCCAGCAGCTTGGACAGGGTGTTTTTCACTGAAGCTTTCTTT.

V and J are TRBV6-1 and TRBJ2-1; 11 nucleotides match TRBD2. Germline trimming cut 3 bases from V and 8 bases from J; bases unmatched to any gene: 18. The CDR3 contains 19 residues. The V gene's germline CDR1 is MNHNS and CDR2 SASEGT. The chain's CDR3 is CASSDPTTAIAGGPDEQFF. The CDR3 nucleotides are TGTGCCAGCAGTGACCCAACGACCGCAATAGCGGGAGGGCCGGATGAGCAGTTCTTC.

The rearrangement uses TRBV7-9 and TRBJ1-1; D is ambiguous. The V and J ends lost 2 bases and 10 bases respectively, with 14 bases between them. This CDR3 is 13 amino acids long. The germline V gene encodes CDR1 SEHNR and CDR2 FQNEAQ (reference sequence). The CDR3 DNA reads TGTGCCAGCAGCTTAATCGCAGTGACGGGAGCTTTCTTT. This encodes CASSLIAVTGAFF. Drawing the rest from reference TRBV7-9 and TRBJ1-1, the complete variable domain is DTGVSQNPRHKITKRGQNVTFRCDPISEHNRLYWYRQTLGQGPEFLTYFQNEAQLEKSRLLSDRFSAERPKGSFSTLEIQRTEQGDSAMYLCASSLIAVTGAFFGQGTRLTVV.

This clone was seen just once. The chain employs TRBV7-2 and TRBJ1-2; TRBD1 is a possible D gene (5 bases). Looked up from germline, CDR1 is SGHTA and CDR2 is FQGNSA. CDR3 length: 14 amino acids. V lost 4 bases, J lost 4 bases, and 13 bases lay in between. Written as DNA, the CDR3 is TGTGCCAGCAGCTACGACGACAGATCCTATGGCTACACCTTC. This encodes CASSYDDRSYGYTF.

The table lists this clone with a count of one. The chain employs TRBV6-5 and TRBJ2-1; 7 bases align to TRBD2. This CDR3 has 14 residues. The trim removed 5 bases at V and 8 bases at J, leaving 9 bases unmatched. Germline V gene sequence: CDR1 MNHEY, CDR2 SVGAGI. The CDR3 loop reads CASSPSGSFYEQFF. In DNA form, the CDR3 reads TGTGCCAGCAGTCCTAGCGGATCCTTCTATGAGCAGTTCTTC.

The V gene is TRBV5-6, the J gene TRBJ1-2, with 10 nucleotides matching TRBD1. CDR1 is SGHDT, CDR2 YYEEEE, per germline. The ends lost 1 base at V and 6 bases at J; junction bases unmatched: 12. The CDR3 runs to 17 residues. CDR3 bases: TGTGCCAGCAGCTTGCGGGACAGGGGTCACCGGTTGGATGGCTACACCTTC. Its translation: CASSLRDRGHRLDGYTF.

This sequence joins TRBV7-9 and TRBJ2-7, with D possibly matching TRBD2 (5 bases). The CDR3 covers 14 residues. Germline V gene sequence: CDR1 SEHNR, CDR2 FQNEAQ (reference sequence). V shed 3 bases and J shed 5 bases, with 14 bases lying between them. The CDR3 sequence is CASSFDRLMDEQYF. The CDR3 DNA reads TGTGCCAGCAGCTTCGACCGACTAATGGACGAGCAGTACTTC.

The chain uses TRBV7-2 and TRBJ2-5; the match to TRBD2 covers 12 bases. The junction had 9 bases not matched to a gene; V was cut back by 5 bases and J by 5 bases. This CDR3 contains 16 residues. Germline assignment: CDR1 SGHTA and CDR2 FQGNSA. The CDR3 DNA follows: TGTGCCAGCAGCCCTAGGACTAGCGGGACCCGGGAGACCCAGTACTTC. The encoded protein is CASSPRTSGTRETQYF. Based on the CDR3 plus reference TRBV7-2 and TRBJ2-5, the full variable domain is GAGVSQSPSNKVTEKGKDVELRCDPISGHTALYWYRQSLGQGLEFLIYFQGNSAPDKSGLPSDRFSAERTGGSVSTLTIQRTQQEDSAVYLCASSPRTSGTRETQYFGPGTRLLVL.

The chain combines TRBV5-6 with TRBJ2-1; TRBD1 aligns across 7 bases. The junction had 3 bases not matched to a gene; V was cut back by 7 bases and J by 2 bases. The V gene's germline CDR1 is SGHDT and CDR2 YYEEEE. The CDR3 sequence is 13 residues long. CDR3 loop: CASRDRAYNEQFF. DNA of the CDR3: TGTGCCAGCCGGGACAGAGCCTACAATGAGCAGTTCTTC. The variable domain in full, with the rest retrieved from reference TRBV5-6 and TRBJ2-1, is DAGVTQSPTHLIKTRGQQVTLRCSPKSGHDTVSWYQQALGQGPQFIFQYYEEEERQRGNFPDRFSGHQFPNYSSELNVNALLLGDSALYLCASRDRAYNEQFFGPGTRLTVL.

The V call is TRBV6-6, the J call TRBJ2-3; D is unresolved. Germline V gene data show CDR1 as MNHNY and CDR2 as SVGAGI (reference sequence). Trimming cost V 0 bases and J 2 bases, with 9 bases left between them. The CDR3 spans 15 residues. The CDR3: CASSYSILYTDTQYF. The CDR3, as DNA: TGTGCCAGCAGTTACTCGATACTTTACACAGATACGCAGTATTTT.

This rearrangement joins TRBV27 to TRBJ1-6; 7 nucleotides line up with TRBD1. The CDR3 contains 15 residues. The V segment lost 5 bases and the J segment 7 bases; nucleotides outside the gene matches: 8. Germline V gives CDR1 MNHEY, CDR2 SMNVEV (reference sequence). The CDR3 reads CASSPFGQANSPLHF. DNA for the CDR3: TGTGCCAGCAGTCCTTTCGGACAGGCCAATTCACCCCTCCACTTT.

The V and J genes are TRBV27 and TRBJ2-7, with 7 bases aligning to TRBD1. Germline CDR1 and CDR2: MNHEY and SMNVEV (reference sequence). The CDR3 covers 13 residues. The trim removed 10 bases at V and 6 bases at J, leaving 12 bases unmatched. CDR3 in amino acids: CATFGDSSGEQYF. The CDR3 nucleotides are TGTGCCACCTTCGGGGACAGCTCGGGCGAGCAGTACTTC.

This CDR3 is CASRLTGAEAFF. As DNA, the CDR3 is TGTGCCAGCAGGTTAACAGGGGCTGAAGCTTTCTTT. V and J are TRBV2 and TRBJ1-1, with TRBD1 identical over 7 bases. Losses at the gene ends were 6 bases for V and 6 bases for J; bases not matched to a gene: 4. The CDR3 runs 12 residues. Germline V CDR1 and CDR2: SNHLY, FYNNEI.

The chain is built from TRBV4-3 and TRBJ2-7; 11 bases match TRBD1. Germline CDR1 reads LGHNA; CDR2 reads YSLEER. The CDR3 is 17 amino acids. V shed 1 base and J 4 bases; nucleotides not matched to a gene: 9. In nucleotides, the CDR3 is TGCGCCAGCAGCCAAGCATGGACAGGGGGCTCAGGGTACGAGCAGTACTTC. Encoded protein: CASSQAWTGGSGYEQYF.

J is TRBJ2-1 and V is TRBV15; D not resolved. The CDR3 is 16 residues long. The germline CDR1 and CDR2 sequences are LNHNV and YYDKDF (reference sequence). The ends were cut back, 5 bases at V and 6 bases at J, with 20 bases in the middle. CDR3: CATSPKRTRVSNEQFF. CDR3 DNA sequence: TGTGCCACCAGCCCGAAACGTACCCGAGTTAGCAATGAGCAGTTCTTC.

The rearrangement joins TRBV5-6 to TRBJ2-7, with TRBD1 identical over 9 bases. CDR1 is SGHDT and CDR2 is YYEEEE in the germline V gene. The CDR3 has 14 residues. The ends lost 2 bases at V and 5 bases at J; junction bases unmatched: 5. The CDR3 is CASSLGTGGDEQYF. CDR3 in DNA: TGTGCCAGCAGCTTAGGTACAGGGGGCGACGAGCAGTACTTC.

This clone was observed a single time. The V and J genes are TRBV6-6 and TRBJ1-1; weak D call: TRBD1 (5 bases). There are 14 residues in the CDR3. From germline, CDR1 is MNHNY and CDR2 SVGAGI (reference sequence). V was clipped by 6 bases and J by 5 bases, with 16 bases between them. CDR3 sequence: CASSPEGVWTEAFF. DNA of the CDR3: TGTGCCAGCAGCCCCGAAGGGGTATGGACTGAAGCTTTCTTT.

This clone came up a few times. This rearrangement joins TRBV6-5 to TRBJ2-7; TRBD2 aligns across 10 bases. This CDR3 is 16 amino acids long. V dropped 0 bases and J dropped 2; count of bases not matched to a gene: 4. The germline CDR1 and CDR2 sequences are MNHEY and SVGAGI. The DNA of the CDR3 is TGTGCCAGCAGTTACTCGAACCTAGCGGGAGCCTACGAGCAGTACTTC. Protein: CASSYSNLAGAYEQYF.

V and J are TRBV2 and TRBJ2-7; 11 positions match TRBD1. The CDR3 spans 15 residues. V was clipped by 1 base and J by 3 bases; unmatched bases: 2. The germline V gene encodes CDR1 SNHLY and CDR2 FYNNEI. CDR3 bases: TGTGCCAGCAGTGAAGGGGGGACAGGGGGCTACGAGCAGTACTTC. Amino acid sequence: CASSEGGTGGYEQYF.

The chain couples TRBV11-3 to TRBJ2-1; a weak D match, TRBD2 (8 bases). The germline gives CDR1 SGHNT, CDR2 YENEEA. CDR3 length: 15 residues. Between the trimmed V and J ends, which lost 4 bases and 7 bases, there was a span of 17 bases. CDR3 coding DNA: TGTGCCAGCAGCTCGAGGGGGCTAGCGGGTAATGAGCAGTTCTTC. Its translation: CASSSRGLAGNEQFF. Supplemented by reference TRBV11-3 and TRBJ2-1, the full variable domain reads EAGVVQSPRYKIIEKKQPVAFWCNPISGHNTLYWYLQNLGQGPELLIRYENEEAVDDSQLPKDRFSAERLKGVDSTLKIQPAELGDSAVYLCASSSRGLAGNEQFFGPGTRLTVL.